This T cell receptor beta chain stems from a study of blood T cell repertoires in COVID-19. Study as a whole: Acute and convalescent COVID-19 specimens originated in the United States, Italy and Spain. Sources were T cells, B-cell-depleted T cells, or PBMCs; the material itself was cDNA or gDNA.

In the original workflow: How many nucleated cells were present was estimated from reference gene primer amplification. Profiled with immunoSEQ multiplex PCR; TCRdb holds only in-frame clones, not every one. The V and J calls and clone size come from that table; D and trimming were worked out from the DNA. The table has more than 90,000 clones, approximately 92% seen once. CDR1 is LNHDA, CDR2 SQIVND, per germline (reference sequence). Trimming stripped 7 bases from V and 1 base from J, with 13 bases between. CDR3 length equals 14 residues. The gene calls are TRBV19 and TRBJ2-5; D possibly corresponds to TRBD2 (6 bases). Sequencing was carried out using peripheral blood. The TCR was taken from a man in his forties or fifties with active COVID-19. The CDR3 is CASTDGGVQETQYF. The CDR3 DNA follows: TGTGCCAGTACAGACGGAGGGGTCCAAGAGACCCAGTACTTC.